One T cell receptor beta chain is described in this entry. Antigen specificity is unknown. This sample also contains other DNA sequences that code for the same CDR3. The record originates from a study of cytomegalovirus exposure and HLA in healthy donors. Study-level findings and limits: One cluster of highly shared sequence variants probably arose as a sequencing artifact. Analyzed later, association rates of TCRs varied across HLA loci, with DRB1 most and HLA-C fewest. It was confirmed in vitro that a few of the CMV-associated chains were specific for CMV antigens. Data from an earlier analysis indicated that most TCR beta V segments were productive either about 90% or about 30% of the time.

Amplification used 60 Vbeta primers and 13 Jbeta primers. Repertoires were generated with immunoSEQ multiplex PCR, while TCRdb's copy carries only in-frame clones and drops some. In the table there are some 140,000 clones, roughly 79% of which are singletons. This CDR3 has 13 residues. Germline V gives CDR1 SGHRS, CDR2 YFSETQ. V dropped 4 bases and J dropped 2; count of bases not matched to a gene: 2. Source material: PBMCs. The chain joins TRBV5-1 to TRBJ2-5; TRBD1 matches at 7 bases. This sequence was found in a man between 18 and 35 years old in good health and CMV-seronegative. The DNA for the CDR3 is TGCGCCAGCAGCCGGGACAGTCAAGAGACCCAGTACTTC. This encodes CASSRDSQETQYF.